Shown below are 14 T cell receptor beta chains from a single sample sequenced in a study of blood T cell repertoires in COVID-19. The assay was immunoSEQ multiplex PCR, and TCRdb's table has in-frame clones only and misses some. The sample lists approximately 170,000 clones; roughly nine tenths were seen once. Sequencing used peripheral blood. The receptors were gathered from a woman of 80 years or more in a cohort sampled during active or convalescent COVID-19.

This sequence joins TRBV27 and TRBJ2-6; a weak D match, TRBD1 (6 bases). The CDR3 is made up of 18 amino acids. V lost 6 bases to trimming and J lost 1 base, with 19 bases between them. Per the germline V gene, CDR1 is MNHEY and CDR2 is SMNVEV (reference sequence). The CDR3 region has the DNA TGTGCCAGCAGATTGGGGGACATCTCCTTTTCTGGGGCCAACGTCCTGACTTTC. Translation gives CASRLGDISFSGANVLTF.

The chain employs TRBV6-6 and TRBJ2-7; D may be TRBD2 (6 bases). Germline-derived CDR1 and CDR2 are MNHNY and SVGAGI (reference sequence). The CDR3 is 15 residues long. Trimming took 3 bases from V and 3 from J, leaving 15 bases between them. CDR3 protein: CASSYVTSKHYEQYV. CDR3 nucleotide sequence: TGTGCCAGCAGTTATGTAACTAGCAAGCACTACGAGCAGTACGTC.

This chain uses TRBV28 with TRBJ2-1; 12 bases line up with TRBD2. The germline V gene has CDR1 MDHEN and CDR2 SYDVKM. The ends lost 4 bases at V and 9 bases at J; junction bases unmatched: 7. CDR3 length equals 15 residues. For the CDR3, the DNA is TGTGCCAGCAGTTCGCTAGCGGGGGGGCCGGGTGAGCAGTTCTTC. Translated, it gives CASSSLAGGPGEQFF.

J is TRBJ2-7 and V is TRBV18; D is possibly TRBD1 (6 bases). CDR3 size: 14 residues. Germline loops: CDR1 KGHSH, CDR2 LQKENI. The V and J ends lost 5 bases and 4 bases respectively, with 15 bases between them. CDR3 sequence reads: CASSSGTNNYEQYV. In DNA form, the CDR3 reads TGTGCCAGCTCATCCGGGACAAATAATTACGAGCAGTACGTC.

The table lists this clone with a few counts. The genes are TRBV9 and TRBJ2-3; D perhaps matches TRBD2 (5 bases). V was trimmed by 0 bases and J by 1 base, leaving 15 bases between them. This CDR3 is built from 17 residues. Germline values: CDR1 SGDLS, CDR2 YYNGEE. CDR3 amino acids: CASSVGFWTAGTDTQYF. Written as DNA, the CDR3 is TGTGCCAGCAGCGTAGGTTTCTGGACTGCGGGCACAGATACGCAGTATTTT.

The chain has TRBV5-1 and TRBJ1-6, with D possibly TRBD1 on 6 matching bases. Per the germline V gene, CDR1 is SGHRS and CDR2 is YFSETQ. This CDR3 has 15 amino acids. The V end was cut by 4 bases, the J end by 9 bases, with 17 bases between. CDR3: CASSPRTESSSPLHF. The CDR3 nucleotides read TGCGCCAGCAGCCCCAGGACAGAAAGTAGTTCACCCCTCCACTTT.

V usage is TRBV6-1 and J usage is TRBJ2-7; 10 bases are a match to TRBD2. Unmatched junction bases numbered 13, after V lost 3 bases and J lost 5 bases. Germline V gene sequence: CDR1 MNHNS, CDR2 SASEGT. This CDR3 contains 17 residues. The CDR3 is CASSEASGSLMGNEQYV. In DNA, the CDR3 is TGTGCCAGCAGTGAGGCTAGCGGGAGCCTCATGGGGAACGAGCAGTACGTC.

V is TRBV19 and J is TRBJ1-4, with 7 nucleotides matching TRBD1. The CDR3 has 14 residues. Trimming cost V 5 bases and J 8 bases; bases outside gene matches: 8. CDR1 is LNHDA and CDR2 is SQIVND in the germline V gene (reference sequence). This CDR3 reads CASSSDRDVEKLFF. CDR3 sequence (DNA): TGTGCCAGTAGTTCAGACAGGGACGTAGAAAAACTGTTTTTT.

This chain connects TRBV3-1 (or the pseudogene TRBV3-2) to TRBJ2-2; 9 bases match TRBD2. The CDR3 loop spans 16 amino acids. The junction had 4 bases not matched to a gene; V was cut back by 1 base and J by 4 bases. The germline gives CDR1 LGHDT, CDR2 YNNKEL (reference sequence). CDR3 protein: CASSQGAGGRTGELFF. The CDR3 bases are TGTGCCAGCAGCCAAGGAGCGGGGGGTCGCACCGGGGAGCTGTTTTTT.

The V gene is TRBV19, the J gene TRBJ1-1; D is undetermined. CDR1 is LNHDA and CDR2 is SQIVND in the germline V gene (reference sequence). Trimming took 7 bases from V and 0 from J, leaving 12 bases between them. The CDR3 loop spans 14 amino acids. The CDR3 DNA is TGTGCCAGTATTCCGGATCAGGTGAACACTGAAGCTTTCTTT. Encoded protein: CASIPDQVNTEAFF.

V is TRBV12-5 and J is TRBJ1-1; D is perhaps TRBD1 (6 bases). CDR1 is LGHNT, CDR2 FRNRAP, per germline. V shed 7 bases and J shed 4 bases, with 16 bases lying between them. The CDR3 has 14 residues. CDR3 DNA: TGTGCTAGTGACCTGACAGGATTGGGCACTGAAGCTTTCTTT. It specifies CASDLTGLGTEAFF.

The chain has TRBV24-1 and TRBJ1-5, with a possible D match to TRBD1 (6 bases). The CDR3 spans 13 residues. V dropped 12 bases and J dropped 7 bases, with 18 bases sitting between them. Germline CDR1 KGHDR, CDR2 SFDVKD. The CDR3 nucleotides are TGTGCCCCCACCACAGGGCCCGGGCAGCCCCAGCATTTT. As protein: CAPTTGPGQPQHF.

The chain joins TRBV5-4 to TRBJ2-3, with TRBD2 matching over 9 bases. This CDR3 is built from 18 residues. Germline trimming cut 4 bases from V and 4 bases from J; bases unmatched to any gene: 16. The germline V gene encodes CDR1 SGHNT and CDR2 YYREEE (reference sequence). The CDR3 here is CASSPAGVAGVVADTQYF. The CDR3, as DNA: TGTGCCAGCAGCCCAGCTGGGGTAGCGGGAGTTGTTGCAGATACGCAGTATTTT.

CDR3 residues: CAISQGPRQPQHF. As DNA, the CDR3 is TGTGCCATCAGTCAGGGGCCTAGACAGCCCCAGCATTTT. The chain uses TRBV10-3 and TRBJ1-5; tentative D call: TRBD1 (6 bases). This CDR3 has 13 residues. The V end lost 5 bases, the J end lost 7 bases, and 12 bases lay between the germline ends. Germline V lookup: CDR1 ENHRY, CDR2 SYGVKD.